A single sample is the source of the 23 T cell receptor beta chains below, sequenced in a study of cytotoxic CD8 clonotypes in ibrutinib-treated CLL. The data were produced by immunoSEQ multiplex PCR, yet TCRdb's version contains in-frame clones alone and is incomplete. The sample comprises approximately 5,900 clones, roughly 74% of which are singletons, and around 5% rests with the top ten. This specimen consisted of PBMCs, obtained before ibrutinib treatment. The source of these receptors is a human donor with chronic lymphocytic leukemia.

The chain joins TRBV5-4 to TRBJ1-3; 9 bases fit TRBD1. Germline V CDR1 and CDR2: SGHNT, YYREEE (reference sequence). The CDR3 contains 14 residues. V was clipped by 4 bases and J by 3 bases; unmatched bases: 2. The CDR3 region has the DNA TGTGCCAGCAGCCCGACAGGGGGTGGAAACACCATATATTTT. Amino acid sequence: CASSPTGGGNTIYF. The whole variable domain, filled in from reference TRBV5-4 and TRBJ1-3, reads ETGVTQSPTHLIKTRGQQVTLRCSSQSGHNTVSWYQQALGQGPQFIFQYYREEENGRGNFPPRFSGLQFPNYSSELNVNALELDDSALYLCASSPTGGGNTIYFGEGSWLTVV.

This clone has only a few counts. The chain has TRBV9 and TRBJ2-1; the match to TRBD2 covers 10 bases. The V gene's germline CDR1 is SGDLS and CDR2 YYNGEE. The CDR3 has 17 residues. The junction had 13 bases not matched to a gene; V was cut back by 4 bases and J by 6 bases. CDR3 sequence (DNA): TGTGCCAGCAGCTTTCGGGAACTAGCGGGATATCTCAATGAGCAGTTCTTC. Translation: CASSFRELAGYLNEQFF. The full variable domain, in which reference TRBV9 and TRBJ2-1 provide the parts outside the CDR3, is DSGVTQTPKHLITATGQRVTLRCSPRSGDLSVYWYQQSLDQGLQFLIQYYNGEERAKGNILERFSAQQFPDLHSELNLSSLELGDSALYFCASSFRELAGYLNEQFFGPGTRLTVL.

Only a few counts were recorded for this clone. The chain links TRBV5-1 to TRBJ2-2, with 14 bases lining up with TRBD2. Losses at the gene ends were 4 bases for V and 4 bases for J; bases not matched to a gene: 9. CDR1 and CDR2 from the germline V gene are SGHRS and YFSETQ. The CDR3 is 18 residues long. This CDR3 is CASSLRLAGGPSTGELFF. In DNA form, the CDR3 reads TGCGCCAGCAGCCTAAGACTAGCGGGAGGGCCCTCCACCGGGGAGCTGTTTTTT. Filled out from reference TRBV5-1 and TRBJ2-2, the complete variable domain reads KAGVTQTPRYLIKTRGQQVTLSCSPISGHRSVSWYQQTPGQGLQFLFEYFSETQRNKGNFPGRFSGRQFSNSRSEMNVSTLELGDSALYLCASSLRLAGGPSTGELFFGEGSRLTVL.

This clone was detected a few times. The chain's CDR3 is CASSPGYNEQFF. Here the CDR3 DNA reads TGTGCCAGTAGTCCGGGATACAATGAGCAGTTCTTC. The chain carries TRBV19 and TRBJ2-1; the D gene is possibly TRBD2 (5 bases). Trimming removed 5 bases from V and 4 bases from J, with 6 bases in between. Per germline, CDR1 LNHDA and CDR2 SQIVND (reference sequence). The CDR3 is 12 amino acids.

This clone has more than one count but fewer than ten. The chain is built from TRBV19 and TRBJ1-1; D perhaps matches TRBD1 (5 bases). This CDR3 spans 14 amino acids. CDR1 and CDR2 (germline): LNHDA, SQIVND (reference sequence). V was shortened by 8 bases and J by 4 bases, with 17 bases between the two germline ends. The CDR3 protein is CASALGPGSTEAFF. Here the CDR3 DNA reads TGTGCCAGTGCCCTGGGGCCCGGGTCCACTGAAGCTTTCTTT.

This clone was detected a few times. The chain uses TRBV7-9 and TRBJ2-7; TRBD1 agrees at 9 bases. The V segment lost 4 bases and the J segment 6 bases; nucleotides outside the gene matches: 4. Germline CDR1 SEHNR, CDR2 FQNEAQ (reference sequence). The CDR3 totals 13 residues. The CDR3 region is CASSSTGGAEQYF. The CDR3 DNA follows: TGTGCCAGCAGCTCTACAGGGGGCGCCGAGCAGTACTTC.

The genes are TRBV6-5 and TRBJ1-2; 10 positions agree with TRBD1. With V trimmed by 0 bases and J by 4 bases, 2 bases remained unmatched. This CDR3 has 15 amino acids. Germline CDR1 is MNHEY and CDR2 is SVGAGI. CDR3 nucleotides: TGTGCCAGCAGTTACTCGACAGGGGGCTTCTATGGCTACACCTTC. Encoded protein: CASSYSTGGFYGYTF.

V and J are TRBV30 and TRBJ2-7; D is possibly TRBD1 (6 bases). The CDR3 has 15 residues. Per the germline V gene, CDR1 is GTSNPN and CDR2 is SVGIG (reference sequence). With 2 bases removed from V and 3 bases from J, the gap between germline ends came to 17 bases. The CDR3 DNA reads TGTGCCTGGAGTAAAAATACAGGGTTAGGCTACGAGCAGTACTTC. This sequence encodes CAWSKNTGLGYEQYF.

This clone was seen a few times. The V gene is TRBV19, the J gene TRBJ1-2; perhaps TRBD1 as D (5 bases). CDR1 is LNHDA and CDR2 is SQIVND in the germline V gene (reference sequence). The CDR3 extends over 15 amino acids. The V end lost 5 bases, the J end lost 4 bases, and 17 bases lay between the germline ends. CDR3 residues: CASSFVPGDRYGYTF. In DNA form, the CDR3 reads TGTGCCAGTAGTTTCGTACCTGGGGACCGCTATGGCTACACCTTC.

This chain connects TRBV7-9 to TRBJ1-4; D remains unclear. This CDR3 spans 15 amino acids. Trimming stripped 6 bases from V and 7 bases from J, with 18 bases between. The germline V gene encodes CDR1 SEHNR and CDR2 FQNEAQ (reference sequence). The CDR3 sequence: CASSPKGPKGEKLFF. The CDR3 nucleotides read TGTGCCAGCAGTCCGAAAGGGCCAAAGGGTGAAAAACTGTTTTTT.

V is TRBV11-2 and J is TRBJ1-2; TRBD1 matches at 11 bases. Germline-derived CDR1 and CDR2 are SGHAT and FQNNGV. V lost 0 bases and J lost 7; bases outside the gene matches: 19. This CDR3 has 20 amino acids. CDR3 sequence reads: CASSLDHPDRGPPIAAGYTF. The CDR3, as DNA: TGTGCCAGCAGCTTAGATCACCCGGACAGGGGGCCTCCTATTGCGGCTGGCTACACCTTC. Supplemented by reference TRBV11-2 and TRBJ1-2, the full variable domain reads EAGVAQSPRYKIIEKRQSVAFWCNPISGHATLYWYQQILGQGPKLLIQFQNNGVVDDSQLPKDRFSAERLKGVDSTLKIQPAKLEDSAVYLCASSLDHPDRGPPIAAGYTFGSGTRLTVV.

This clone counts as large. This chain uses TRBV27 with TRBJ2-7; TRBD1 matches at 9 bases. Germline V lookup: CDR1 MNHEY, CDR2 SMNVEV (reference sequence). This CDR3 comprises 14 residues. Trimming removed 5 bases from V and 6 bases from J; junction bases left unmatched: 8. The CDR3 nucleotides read TGTGCCAGCAGTACACCGGACAGGGGAAGCGAGCAGTACTTC. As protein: CASSTPDRGSEQYF.

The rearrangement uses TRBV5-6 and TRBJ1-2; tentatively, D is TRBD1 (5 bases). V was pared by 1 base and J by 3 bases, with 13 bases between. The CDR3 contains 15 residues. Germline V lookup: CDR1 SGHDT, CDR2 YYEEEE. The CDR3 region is CASSLWIAGYYGYTF. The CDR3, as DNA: TGTGCCAGCAGCTTGTGGATCGCAGGGTACTATGGCTACACCTTC.

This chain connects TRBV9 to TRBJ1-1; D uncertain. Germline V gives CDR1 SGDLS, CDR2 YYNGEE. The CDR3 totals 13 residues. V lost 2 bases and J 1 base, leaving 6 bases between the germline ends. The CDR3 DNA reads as TGTGCCAGCAGCGTTGCCCCGAACACTGAAGCTTTCTTT. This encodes CASSVAPNTEAFF.

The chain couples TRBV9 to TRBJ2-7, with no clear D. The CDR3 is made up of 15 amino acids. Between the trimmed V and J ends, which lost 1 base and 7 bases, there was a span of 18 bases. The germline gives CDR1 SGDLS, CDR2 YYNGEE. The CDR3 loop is CASSVSGTQLREQYF. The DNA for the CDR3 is TGTGCCAGCAGCGTATCGGGTACCCAGCTGAGGGAGCAGTACTTC.

The CDR3 bases are TGTGCCAGCAGCGCCGGGACAGGGGGAGATACGCAGTATTTT. This translates into CASSAGTGGDTQYF. The chain joins TRBV6-4 to TRBJ2-3; 11 nucleotides line up with TRBD1. After removal of 6 bases from V and 5 bases from J, the junction contained 4 bases not matched to a gene. This CDR3 is 14 amino acids long. Germline assignment: CDR1 MRHNA and CDR2 SNTAGT.

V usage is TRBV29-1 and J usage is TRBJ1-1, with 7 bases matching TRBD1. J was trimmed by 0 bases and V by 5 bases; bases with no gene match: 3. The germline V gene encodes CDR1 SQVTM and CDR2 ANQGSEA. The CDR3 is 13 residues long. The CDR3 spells CSVLGQLNTEAFF. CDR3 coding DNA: TGCAGCGTTCTGGGACAGCTGAACACTGAAGCTTTCTTT.

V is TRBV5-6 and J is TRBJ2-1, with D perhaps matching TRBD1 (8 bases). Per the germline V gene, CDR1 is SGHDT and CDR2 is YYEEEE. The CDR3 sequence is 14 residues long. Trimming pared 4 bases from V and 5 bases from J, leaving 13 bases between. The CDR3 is CASSRTGGDNEQFF. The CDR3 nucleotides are TGTGCCAGCAGCCGCACAGGGGGGGACAATGAGCAGTTCTTC.

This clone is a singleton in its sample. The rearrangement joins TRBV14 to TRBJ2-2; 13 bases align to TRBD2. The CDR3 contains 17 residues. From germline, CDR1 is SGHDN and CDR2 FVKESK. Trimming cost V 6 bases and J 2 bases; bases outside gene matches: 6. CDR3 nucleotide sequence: TGTGCCAGCAGTCGGACTAGCGGGAGTTCTAACACCGGGGAGCTGTTTTTT. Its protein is CASSRTSGSSNTGELFF. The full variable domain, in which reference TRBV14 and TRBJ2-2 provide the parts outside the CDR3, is EAGVTQFPSHSVIEKGQTVTLRCDPISGHDNLYWYRRVMGKEIKFLLHFVKESKQDESGMPNNRFLAERTGGTYSTLKVQPAELEDSGVYFCASSRTSGSSNTGELFFGEGSRLTVL.

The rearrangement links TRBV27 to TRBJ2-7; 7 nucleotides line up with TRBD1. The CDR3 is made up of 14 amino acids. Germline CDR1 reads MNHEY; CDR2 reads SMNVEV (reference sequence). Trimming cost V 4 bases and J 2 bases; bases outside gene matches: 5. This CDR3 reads CASSSYTGAYEQYF. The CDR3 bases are TGTGCCAGCAGTTCATACACAGGGGCCTACGAGCAGTACTTC.

CDR3 DNA sequence: TGTGCCAGCAGTGCCCTAGCGGGAGGTCTTCTCGAGCAGTACTTC. Its protein product is CASSALAGGLLEQYF. The V and J genes are TRBV28 and TRBJ2-7, with 11 bases that match TRBD2. The germline CDR1 and CDR2 sequences are MDHEN and SYDVKM. Trimming at V came to 5 bases and at J to 6 bases, leaving 9 bases not matched to a gene. The CDR3 totals 15 residues.

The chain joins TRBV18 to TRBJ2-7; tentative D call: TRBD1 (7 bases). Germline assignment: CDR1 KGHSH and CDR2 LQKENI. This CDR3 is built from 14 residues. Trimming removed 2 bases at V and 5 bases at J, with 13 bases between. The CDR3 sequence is CASSPTQGGNEQYF. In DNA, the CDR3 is TGTGCCAGCTCACCAACTCAGGGGGGAAACGAGCAGTACTTC.

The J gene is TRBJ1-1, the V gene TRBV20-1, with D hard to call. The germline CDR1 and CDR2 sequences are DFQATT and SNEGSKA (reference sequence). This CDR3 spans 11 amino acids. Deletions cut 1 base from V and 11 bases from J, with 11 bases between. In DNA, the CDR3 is TGCAGTGCTAGAGTAAGAGAAGCTGCTTTCTTT. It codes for CSARVREAAFF.